The 28 T cell receptor beta chains below all came from one sample that was sequenced in a study of cytomegalovirus exposure and HLA in healthy donors. 60 Vbeta and 13 Jbeta primers were used in PCR. The method was immunoSEQ multiplex PCR; TCRdb's version includes in-frame clones alone and lacks a portion of them. The sample shows around 220,000 clones, less than 80% of them seen only once. Sequenced: PBMCs. Source of these receptors: a girl aged 2-9 years in good health and CMV-seronegative.

The chain recombines TRBV9 with TRBJ2-2; no clear D gene. CDR1 is SGDLS, CDR2 YYNGEE, per germline. V lost 3 bases and J 7 bases, leaving 13 bases between the germline ends. The CDR3 has 14 residues. In nucleotides, the CDR3 is TGTGCCAGCAGCGCCGATCTACGGGTCGGGGAGCTGTTTTTT. Protein: CASSADLRVGELFF.

The chain uses TRBV5-4 and TRBJ1-2; 7 bases are shared with TRBD1. Germline V gene lookup returns CDR1 SGHNT and CDR2 YYREEE (reference sequence). The CDR3 totals 16 residues. Trimming removed 3 bases from V and 5 bases from J; junction bases left unmatched: 13. The CDR3 reads CASSWGTTGDQYGYTF. The DNA of the CDR3 is TGTGCCAGCAGCTGGGGCACTACAGGGGATCAGTATGGCTACACCTTC.

V is TRBV7-6 and J is TRBJ2-5; 13 bases line up with TRBD2. Germline V gives CDR1 SGHVS, CDR2 FNYEAQ. V trimming: 5 bases; J trimming: 0 bases; junction bases outside the gene matches: 9. The CDR3 extends over 18 amino acids. CDR3 region: CASSRGLAGDRYQETQYF. The CDR3 nucleotides are TGTGCCAGCAGCCGTGGACTAGCGGGAGATAGGTACCAAGAGACCCAGTACTTC.

This clone came up a few times. V gene TRBV5-6 combines with J gene TRBJ1-1; D gene uncertain. V was trimmed by 1 base and J by 2 bases, leaving 9 bases between them. CDR1 and CDR2 (germline): SGHDT, YYEEEE. The CDR3 runs to 14 residues. This chain's CDR3 is CASSLRGRNTEAFF. CDR3 nucleotide sequence: TGTGCCAGCAGCTTGCGCGGGCGCAACACTGAAGCTTTCTTT.

This clone came up a few times. The chain links TRBV25-1 to TRBJ2-2; 10 positions match TRBD2. The CDR3 has 15 amino acids. V dropped 6 bases and J dropped 2; count of bases not matched to a gene: 3. Germline loops: CDR1 MGHDK, CDR2 SYGVNS. Written as DNA, the CDR3 is TGTGCCAGCAGCGAGCGGGGGGGAAACACCGGGGAGCTGTTTTTT. This sequence encodes CASSERGGNTGELFF.

The V call is TRBV5-4, the J call TRBJ2-1; the D gene is possibly TRBD2 (6 bases). The V end lost 4 bases, the J end lost 0 bases, and 14 bases lay between the germline ends. This CDR3 spans 16 amino acids. Looked up from germline, CDR1 is SGHNT and CDR2 is YYREEE (reference sequence). The CDR3 spells CASSQTRFDSYNEQFF. The CDR3 nucleotides read TGTGCCAGCAGCCAGACTAGATTTGACTCCTACAATGAGCAGTTCTTC.

The rearrangement joins TRBV5-1 to TRBJ2-1; unclear D gene. The CDR3 covers 12 residues. The germline gives CDR1 SGHRS, CDR2 YFSETQ. The V and J ends lost 5 bases and 6 bases respectively, with 9 bases between them. The CDR3 region is CASSYISNEQFF. CDR3 sequence (DNA): TGCGCCAGCAGTTATATCTCCAATGAGCAGTTCTTC.

The chain has TRBV21-1 and TRBJ2-1; TRBD2, the table's D call, lacks a check against the DNA. TRBV21-1 is a pseudogene locus. The CDR3 contains 18 residues. CDR3 in DNA: TGTGCCAGCAGCAAAACCAGACTAGCGGGGAGCTCCTACAATGAGCAGTTCTTC. The encoded protein is CASSKTRLAGSSYNEQFF.

The V gene is TRBV19, the J gene TRBJ1-1, with TRBD1 matching 11 bases. Germline lookup yields CDR1 LNHDA and CDR2 SQIVND (reference sequence). The length of the CDR3 is 14 residues. V trimming: 6 bases; J trimming: 4 bases; junction bases outside the gene matches: 4. DNA for the CDR3: TGTGCCAGTAGGCAGGACAGGGGGCTCACTGAAGCTTTCTTT. Encoded protein: CASRQDRGLTEAFF.

This clone was recorded a few times. V and J are TRBV6-5 and TRBJ1-1, with 10 bases aligning to TRBD1. Losses at the gene ends were 4 bases for V and 0 bases for J; bases not matched to a gene: 2. Germline V CDR1 and CDR2: MNHEY, SVGAGI. The CDR3 contains 15 residues. The CDR3 spells CASSSGTGVNTEAFF. In DNA form, the CDR3 reads TGTGCCAGCAGTTCAGGGACAGGGGTGAACACTGAAGCTTTCTTT.

To note about this clone: At the DNA level, this CDR3 is encoded by other sequences in the same sample as well. This chain joins TRBV6-5 and TRBJ2-2; maybe TRBD1 (5 bases). CDR3 length: 13 residues. Germline V CDR1 and CDR2: MNHEY, SVGAGI. With 6 bases removed from V and 4 bases from J, the gap between germline ends came to 9 bases. In nucleotides, the CDR3 is TGTGCCAGCAGGCCAGGGATCACCGGGGAGCTGTTTTTT. Translation gives CASRPGITGELFF.

This chain connects TRBV19 to TRBJ1-2; no firm D call. V lost 5 bases and J lost 10, with 14 bases in between. The germline CDR1 and CDR2 sequences are LNHDA and SQIVND (reference sequence). The CDR3 totals 12 residues. The CDR3 DNA sequence: TGTGCCAGTAGTGTGTCCGACTCCACCTACACCTTC. It codes for CASSVSDSTYTF.

The chain employs TRBV13 and TRBJ2-7; TRBD2 agrees at 8 bases. Trimming at V came to 2 bases and at J to 2 bases, leaving 5 bases not matched to a gene. The germline CDR1 and CDR2 sequences are PRHDT and FYEKMQ (reference sequence). The CDR3 length is 15 residues. CDR3 DNA: TGTGCCAGCAGCTTATTCGGGGGGGGGACCTACGAGCAGTACTTC. It encodes CASSLFGGGTYEQYF.

The J gene is TRBJ1-1, the V gene TRBV30; TRBD1 is a possible D gene (5 bases). Deletions cut 5 bases from V and 4 bases from J, with 14 bases between. CDR3 size: 13 residues. The germline CDR1 and CDR2 sequences are GTSNPN and SVGIG (reference sequence). The DNA of the CDR3 is TGTGCCTGGCAGGAGGGGTACTTCACTGAAGCTTTCTTT. Amino acids: CAWQEGYFTEAFF.

The rearrangement links TRBV27 to TRBJ1-5, with no clear D. Germline V gene data show CDR1 as MNHEY and CDR2 as SMNVEV (reference sequence). Deletions cut 3 bases from V and 0 bases from J, with 3 bases between. The CDR3 is 13 amino acids. Here the CDR3 reads CASSFNSNQPQHF. CDR3 bases: TGTGCCAGCAGTTTTAATAGCAATCAGCCCCAGCATTTT.

This chain connects TRBV5-4 to TRBJ2-7; D is possibly TRBD1 (6 bases). Looked up from germline, CDR1 is SGHNT and CDR2 is YYREEE (reference sequence). The CDR3 spans 15 residues. V lost 3 bases, J lost 0 bases, and 13 bases lay in between. Here the CDR3 DNA reads TGTGCCAGCAGCTCGACAGGAACCACCTCCTACGAGCAGTACTTC. This gives the protein CASSSTGTTSYEQYF.

The rearrangement links TRBV2 to TRBJ1-1; possible D gene TRBD1, 6 bases. The CDR3 is made up of 13 amino acids. Germline values: CDR1 SNHLY, CDR2 FYNNEI. V gave up 9 bases and J gave up 4 bases, with 15 bases separating them. This chain's CDR3 is CARTTGYGTEAFF. CDR3 DNA sequence: TGTGCCAGGACCACAGGGTATGGCACTGAAGCTTTCTTT. The entire variable domain, with the rest obtained from reference TRBV2 and TRBJ1-1, is as follows: EPEVTQTPSHQVTQMGQEVILRCVPISNHLYFYWYRQILGQKVEFLVSFYNNEISEKSEIFDDQFSVERPDGSNFTLKIRSTKLEDSAMYFCARTTGYGTEAFFGQGTRLTVV.

V usage is TRBV10-1 and J usage is TRBJ2-7, with 8 positions matching TRBD1. Germline values: CDR1 WNHNN, CDR2 SYGVQD (reference sequence). The CDR3 has 14 residues. The trim removed 9 bases at V and 4 bases at J, leaving 11 bases unmatched. In nucleotides, the CDR3 is TGCGCCAGTTCGAAGGACAGGGCCTTATACGAGCAGTACTTC. This translates into CASSKDRALYEQYF.

The chain links TRBV29-1 to TRBJ2-7; 8 nucleotides agree with TRBD1. The length of the CDR3 is 11 residues. CDR1 is SQVTM and CDR2 is ANQGSEA in the germline V gene. The ends lost 3 bases at V and 9 bases at J; junction bases unmatched: 4. This CDR3 is CSVDRGQGQYF. CDR3 DNA: TGCAGCGTTGACAGGGGGCAGGGGCAGTACTTC.

On this clone: One end of the junction fails to match germline, which may point to a read error. This sample includes further DNA sequences coding for the same CDR3. This CDR3 is CASSYSKDRGATEAFF. DNA for the CDR3: TGTGCCAGCAGCTACTCGAAAGACAGGGGGGCCACTGAAGCTTTCTTT. This chain links TRBV6-5 with TRBJ1-1; 9 bases match TRBD1. Germline V gene data show CDR1 as MNHEY and CDR2 as SVGAGI. This CDR3 region has 16 residues.

Notes on this clone: Other nucleotide sequences in the sample specify the same CDR3. This chain links TRBV5-1 with TRBJ1-1, with D perhaps TRBD1 (5 bases). The CDR3 totals 14 residues. Germline-derived CDR1 and CDR2 are SGHRS and YFSETQ. With 0 bases removed from V and 0 bases from J, the gap between germline ends came to 6 bases. The CDR3 DNA sequence: TGCGCCAGCAGCTTGGGGGGGGTGAACACTGAAGCTTTCTTT. This translates into CASSLGGVNTEAFF. The variable domain in full, with the rest retrieved from reference TRBV5-1 and TRBJ1-1, is KAGVTQTPRYLIKTRGQQVTLSCSPISGHRSVSWYQQTPGQGLQFLFEYFSETQRNKGNFPGRFSGRQFSNSRSEMNVSTLELGDSALYLCASSLGGVNTEAFFGQGTRLTVV.

This chain uses TRBV5-4 with TRBJ1-3; possible D gene TRBD1, 5 bases. This CDR3 comprises 14 residues. The V end lost 2 bases, the J end lost 2 bases, and 8 bases lay between the germline ends. Germline CDR1 SGHNT, CDR2 YYREEE (reference sequence). The chain's CDR3 is CASSFGRAGNTIYF. DNA of the CDR3: TGTGCCAGCAGCTTCGGCAGGGCTGGAAACACCATATATTTT.

The chain carries TRBV4-2 and TRBJ2-1, with 10 bases lining up with TRBD2. CDR3 size: 15 residues. J was trimmed by 8 bases and V by 4 bases; bases with no gene match: 8. The germline CDR1 and CDR2 sequences are LGHNA and YNFKEQ. The CDR3 sequence is CASSPELAGLYEQFF. CDR3 DNA sequence: TGTGCCAGCAGCCCAGAACTAGCGGGGCTTTATGAGCAGTTCTTC.

The chain is built from TRBV19 and TRBJ2-1; 13 bases match TRBD2. V was clipped by 3 bases and J by 6 bases; unmatched bases: 2. This CDR3 region has 15 residues. Germline V gene lookup returns CDR1 LNHDA and CDR2 SQIVND (reference sequence). The CDR3 region has the DNA TGTGCCAGTAGTATGGGGACTAGCGGGGCCAATGAGCAGTTCTTC. Amino acid sequence: CASSMGTSGANEQFF.

The CDR3 DNA sequence: TGTGCCAGCAGTGAAGATCGGGACTCCTACGAGCAGTACTTC. Protein: CASSEDRDSYEQYF. V gene TRBV6-1 combines with J gene TRBJ2-7; a possible D gene is TRBD2 (5 bases). Germline V lookup: CDR1 MNHNS, CDR2 SASEGT. There are 14 residues in the CDR3. V was trimmed by 1 base and J by 0 bases, leaving 7 bases between them.

The chain joins TRBV7-7 to TRBJ1-6; D gene ambiguous. Trimming took 5 bases from V and 9 from J, leaving 14 bases between them. The CDR3 runs 14 residues. Per the germline V gene, CDR1 is SSHAT and CDR2 is FNYEAQ (reference sequence). CDR3 residues: CASSGDSRGSPLHF. CDR3 bases: TGTGCCAGCAGCGGCGATAGCCGGGGTTCACCCCTCCACTTT.

The chain uses TRBV5-1 and TRBJ1-1; 11 positions agree with TRBD1. Germline CDR1 reads SGHRS; CDR2 reads YFSETQ. J gave up 8 bases and V 4 bases, and 13 bases lay outside the gene matches. This CDR3 has 16 residues. Here the CDR3 DNA reads TGCGCCAGCAGCATGCCGGACAGGGGGCCTCGTCCCGAAGCTTTCTTT. This encodes CASSMPDRGPRPEAFF.

For the CDR3, the DNA is TGTGCCAGCAGTTACTCGGGACAGGGTCTAGGGTACGAGCAGTACTTC. This translates into CASSYSGQGLGYEQYF. The V gene is TRBV6-5, the J gene TRBJ2-5, with 9 bases matching TRBD1. The end of the DNA is better explained by TRBJ2-7, so the J call may be wrong. The CDR3 totals 16 residues. Germline-derived CDR1 and CDR2 are MNHEY and SVGAGI.